The T cell receptor (beta chain) under discussion was sequenced for a study of blood T cell repertoires in COVID-19. This clone turned up a few times. Assay used: immunoSEQ multiplex PCR; TCRdb lists only in-frame clones, some missing. The sample consists of 120,000 to 150,000 clones, roughly 84% of them appearing once. Trimming shortened V by 4 bases and J by 6 bases, and 9 bases separated the two germline ends. Germline V gene lookup returns CDR1 KGHDR and CDR2 SFDVKD. The CDR3 spans 13 residues. The rearrangement uses TRBV24-1 and TRBJ1-5; possibly TRBD1 for D (6 bases). This TCR came from a man aged 50 or older in a cohort exposed to, infected with or recovered from COVID-19 (not recorded which). The sample comprised PBMCs or T cells enriched from blood (not recorded which). CDR3 sequence (DNA): TGTGCCACCAGTGACACAGGGTTTCAGCCCCAGCATTTT. As protein: CATSDTGFQPQHF.